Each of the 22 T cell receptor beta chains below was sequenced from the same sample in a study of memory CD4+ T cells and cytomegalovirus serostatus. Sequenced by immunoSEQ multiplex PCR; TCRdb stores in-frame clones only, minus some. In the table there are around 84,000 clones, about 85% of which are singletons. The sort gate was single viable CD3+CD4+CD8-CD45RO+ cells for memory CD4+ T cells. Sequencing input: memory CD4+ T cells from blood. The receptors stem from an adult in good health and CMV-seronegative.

This chain's CDR3 is CASSVSPGTMNEKLFF. The DNA of the CDR3 is TGTGCCAGCAGCGTATCTCCGGGGACGATGAACGAAAAACTGTTTTTT. The chain employs TRBV9 and TRBJ1-4, with D perhaps TRBD1 (5 bases). CDR1 is SGDLS and CDR2 is YYNGEE in the germline V gene. This CDR3 has 16 amino acids. With 1 base removed from V and 8 bases from J, the gap between germline ends came to 18 bases.

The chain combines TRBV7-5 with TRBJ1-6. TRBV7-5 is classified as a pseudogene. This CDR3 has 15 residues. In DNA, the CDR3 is TGTGCCAGAAGCCAGCCGGGACGGCATAATTCACCCCTCCACTTT. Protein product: CARSQPGRHNSPLHF.

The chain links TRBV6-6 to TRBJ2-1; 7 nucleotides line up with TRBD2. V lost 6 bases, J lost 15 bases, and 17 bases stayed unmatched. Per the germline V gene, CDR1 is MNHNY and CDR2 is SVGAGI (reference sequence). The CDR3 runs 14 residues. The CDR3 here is CASSDHPSGGKLFF. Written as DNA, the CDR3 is TGTGCCAGCAGCGATCACCCTAGCGGAGGCAAACTGTTCTTC.

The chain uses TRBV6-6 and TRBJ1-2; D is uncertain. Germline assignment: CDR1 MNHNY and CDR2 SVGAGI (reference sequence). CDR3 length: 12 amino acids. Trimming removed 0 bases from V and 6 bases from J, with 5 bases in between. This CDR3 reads CASSYSSDGYTF. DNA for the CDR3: TGTGCCAGCAGTTACTCGTCGGATGGCTACACCTTC.

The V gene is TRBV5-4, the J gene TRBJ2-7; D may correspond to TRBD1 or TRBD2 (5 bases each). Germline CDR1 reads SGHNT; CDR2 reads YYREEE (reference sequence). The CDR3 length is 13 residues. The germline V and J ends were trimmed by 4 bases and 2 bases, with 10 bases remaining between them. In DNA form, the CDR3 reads TGTGCCAGCAGCAGGGACGGAACCTACGAGCAGTACTTC. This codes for CASSRDGTYEQYF.

CDR3 sequence reads: CAWTSGLGQPQHF. Here the CDR3 DNA reads TGTGCCTGGACCTCAGGGCTCGGTCAGCCCCAGCATTTT. The chain uses TRBV30 and TRBJ1-5; D is possibly TRBD1 (5 bases). V lost 4 bases and J lost 6, with 13 bases in between. In germline, CDR1 is GTSNPN, CDR2 SVGIG (reference sequence). The CDR3 is 13 residues long.

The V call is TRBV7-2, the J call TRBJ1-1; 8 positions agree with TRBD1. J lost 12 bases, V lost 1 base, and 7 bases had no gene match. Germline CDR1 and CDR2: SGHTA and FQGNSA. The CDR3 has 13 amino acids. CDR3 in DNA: TGTGCCAGCAGCTTAGGGGCAGGGGGCTTGTCTTTCTTT. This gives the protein CASSLGAGGLSFF.

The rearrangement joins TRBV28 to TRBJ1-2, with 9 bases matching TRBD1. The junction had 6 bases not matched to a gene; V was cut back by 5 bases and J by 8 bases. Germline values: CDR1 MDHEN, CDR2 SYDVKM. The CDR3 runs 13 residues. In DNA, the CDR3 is TGTGCCAGCAGTCGGACAGGGGTACGGGGCTACACCTTC. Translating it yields CASSRTGVRGYTF.

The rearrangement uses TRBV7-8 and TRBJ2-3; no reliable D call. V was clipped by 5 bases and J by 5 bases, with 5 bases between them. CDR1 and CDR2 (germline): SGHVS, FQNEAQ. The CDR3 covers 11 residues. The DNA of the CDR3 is TGTGCCAGCAGCGAGCTAGATACGCAGTATTTT. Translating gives CASSELDTQYF.

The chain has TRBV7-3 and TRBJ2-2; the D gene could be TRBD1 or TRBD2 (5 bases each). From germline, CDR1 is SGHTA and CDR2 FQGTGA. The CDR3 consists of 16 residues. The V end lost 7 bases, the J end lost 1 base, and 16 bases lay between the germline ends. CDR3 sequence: CASTRPGTENTGELFF. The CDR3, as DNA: TGTGCCAGCACCAGACCCGGGACGGAGAACACCGGGGAGCTGTTTTTT.

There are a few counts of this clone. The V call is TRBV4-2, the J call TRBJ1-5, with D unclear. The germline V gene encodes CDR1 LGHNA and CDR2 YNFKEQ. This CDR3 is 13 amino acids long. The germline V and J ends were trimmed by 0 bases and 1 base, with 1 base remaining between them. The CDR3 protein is CASSQDSNQPQHF. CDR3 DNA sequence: TGTGCCAGCAGCCAAGACAGCAATCAGCCCCAGCATTTT.

The CDR3 nucleotides are TGTGCCAGCAGCGCCAGGGGCGAAGCTTTCTTT. It yields the protein CASSARGEAFF. The rearrangement joins TRBV11-1 to TRBJ1-1; possible D gene TRBD1, 6 bases. Germline values: CDR1 SGHAT, CDR2 FQDESV (reference sequence). Trimming shortened V by 5 bases and J by 8 bases, and 9 bases separated the two germline ends. The CDR3 runs 11 residues.

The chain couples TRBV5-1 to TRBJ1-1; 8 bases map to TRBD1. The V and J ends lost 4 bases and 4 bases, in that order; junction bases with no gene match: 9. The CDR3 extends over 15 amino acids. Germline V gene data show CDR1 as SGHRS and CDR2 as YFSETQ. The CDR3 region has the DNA TGCGCCAGCAGCCAGCGCCCAGGACAGGGCACTGAAGCTTTCTTT. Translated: CASSQRPGQGTEAFF.

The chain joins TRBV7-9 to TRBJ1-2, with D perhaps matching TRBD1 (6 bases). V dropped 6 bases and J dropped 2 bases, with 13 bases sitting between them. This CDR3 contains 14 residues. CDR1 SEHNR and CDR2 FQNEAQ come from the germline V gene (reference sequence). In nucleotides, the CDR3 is TGTGCCAGCAGTCTTCGTGGACAGAACTATGGCTACACCTTC. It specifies CASSLRGQNYGYTF.

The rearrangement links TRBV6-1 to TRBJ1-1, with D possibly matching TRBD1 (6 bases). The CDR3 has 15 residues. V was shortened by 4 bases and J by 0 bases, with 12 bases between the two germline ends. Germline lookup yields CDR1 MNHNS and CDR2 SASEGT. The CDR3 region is CASSGYTGLNTEAFF. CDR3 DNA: TGTGCCAGCAGTGGATACACAGGGCTGAACACTGAAGCTTTCTTT.

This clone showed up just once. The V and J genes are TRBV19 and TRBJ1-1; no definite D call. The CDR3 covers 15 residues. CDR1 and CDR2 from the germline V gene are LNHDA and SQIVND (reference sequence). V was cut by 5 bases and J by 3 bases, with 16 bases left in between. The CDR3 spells CASSSRREADTEAFF. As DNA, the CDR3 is TGTGCCAGTAGTTCCCGACGGGAGGCGGACACTGAAGCTTTCTTT.

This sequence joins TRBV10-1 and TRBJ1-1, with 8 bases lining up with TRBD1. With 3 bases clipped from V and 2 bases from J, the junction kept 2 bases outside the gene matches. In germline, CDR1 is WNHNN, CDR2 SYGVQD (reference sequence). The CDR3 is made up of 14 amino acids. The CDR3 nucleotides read TGCGCCAGCAGTGACGACAGGGGAAACACTGAAGCTTTCTTT. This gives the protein CASSDDRGNTEAFF.

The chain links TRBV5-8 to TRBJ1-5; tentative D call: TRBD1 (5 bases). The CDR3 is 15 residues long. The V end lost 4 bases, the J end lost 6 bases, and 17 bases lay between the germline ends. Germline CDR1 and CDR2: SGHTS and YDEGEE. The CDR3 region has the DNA TGTGCCAGCAGCCCTGGTCGACGGGGGGGTCAGCCCCAGCATTTT. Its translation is CASSPGRRGGQPQHF.

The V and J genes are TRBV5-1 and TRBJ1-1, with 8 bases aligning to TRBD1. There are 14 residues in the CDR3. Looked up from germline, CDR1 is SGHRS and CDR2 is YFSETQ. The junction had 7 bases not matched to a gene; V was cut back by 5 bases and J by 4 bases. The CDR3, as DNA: TGCGCCAGCAGGTCCCAGGGGGCTGGCACTGAAGCTTTCTTT. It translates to CASRSQGAGTEAFF.

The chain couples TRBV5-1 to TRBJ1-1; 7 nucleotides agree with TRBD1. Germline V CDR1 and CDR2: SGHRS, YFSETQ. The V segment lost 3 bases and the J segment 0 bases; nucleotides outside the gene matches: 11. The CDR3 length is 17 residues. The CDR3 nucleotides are TGCGCCAGCAGCTCTTCGCCAGGGACAGTGATGAACACTGAAGCTTTCTTT. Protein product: CASSSSPGTVMNTEAFF.

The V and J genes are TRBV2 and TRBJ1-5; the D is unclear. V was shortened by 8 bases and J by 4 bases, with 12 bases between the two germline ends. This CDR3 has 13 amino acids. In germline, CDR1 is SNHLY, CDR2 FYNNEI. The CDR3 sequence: CASGRPFNQPQHF. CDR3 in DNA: TGTGCCAGCGGTCGGCCTTTTAATCAGCCCCAGCATTTT. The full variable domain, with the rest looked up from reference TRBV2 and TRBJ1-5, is EPEVTQTPSHQVTQMGQEVILRCVPISNHLYFYWYRQILGQKVEFLVSFYNNEISEKSEIFDDQFSVERPDGSNFTLKIRSTKLEDSAMYFCASGRPFNQPQHFGDGTRLSIL.

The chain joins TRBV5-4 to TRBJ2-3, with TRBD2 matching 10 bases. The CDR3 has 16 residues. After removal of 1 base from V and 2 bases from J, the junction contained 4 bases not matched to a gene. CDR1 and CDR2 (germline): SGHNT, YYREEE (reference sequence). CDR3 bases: TGTGCCAGCAGCTTGAGAGCGGGGGGGACCACAGATACGCAGTATTTT. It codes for CASSLRAGGTTDTQYF. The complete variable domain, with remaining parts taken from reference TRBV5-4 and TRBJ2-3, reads ETGVTQSPTHLIKTRGQQVTLRCSSQSGHNTVSWYQQALGQGPQFIFQYYREEENGRGNFPPRFSGLQFPNYSSELNVNALELDDSALYLCASSLRAGGTTDTQYFGPGTRLTVL.